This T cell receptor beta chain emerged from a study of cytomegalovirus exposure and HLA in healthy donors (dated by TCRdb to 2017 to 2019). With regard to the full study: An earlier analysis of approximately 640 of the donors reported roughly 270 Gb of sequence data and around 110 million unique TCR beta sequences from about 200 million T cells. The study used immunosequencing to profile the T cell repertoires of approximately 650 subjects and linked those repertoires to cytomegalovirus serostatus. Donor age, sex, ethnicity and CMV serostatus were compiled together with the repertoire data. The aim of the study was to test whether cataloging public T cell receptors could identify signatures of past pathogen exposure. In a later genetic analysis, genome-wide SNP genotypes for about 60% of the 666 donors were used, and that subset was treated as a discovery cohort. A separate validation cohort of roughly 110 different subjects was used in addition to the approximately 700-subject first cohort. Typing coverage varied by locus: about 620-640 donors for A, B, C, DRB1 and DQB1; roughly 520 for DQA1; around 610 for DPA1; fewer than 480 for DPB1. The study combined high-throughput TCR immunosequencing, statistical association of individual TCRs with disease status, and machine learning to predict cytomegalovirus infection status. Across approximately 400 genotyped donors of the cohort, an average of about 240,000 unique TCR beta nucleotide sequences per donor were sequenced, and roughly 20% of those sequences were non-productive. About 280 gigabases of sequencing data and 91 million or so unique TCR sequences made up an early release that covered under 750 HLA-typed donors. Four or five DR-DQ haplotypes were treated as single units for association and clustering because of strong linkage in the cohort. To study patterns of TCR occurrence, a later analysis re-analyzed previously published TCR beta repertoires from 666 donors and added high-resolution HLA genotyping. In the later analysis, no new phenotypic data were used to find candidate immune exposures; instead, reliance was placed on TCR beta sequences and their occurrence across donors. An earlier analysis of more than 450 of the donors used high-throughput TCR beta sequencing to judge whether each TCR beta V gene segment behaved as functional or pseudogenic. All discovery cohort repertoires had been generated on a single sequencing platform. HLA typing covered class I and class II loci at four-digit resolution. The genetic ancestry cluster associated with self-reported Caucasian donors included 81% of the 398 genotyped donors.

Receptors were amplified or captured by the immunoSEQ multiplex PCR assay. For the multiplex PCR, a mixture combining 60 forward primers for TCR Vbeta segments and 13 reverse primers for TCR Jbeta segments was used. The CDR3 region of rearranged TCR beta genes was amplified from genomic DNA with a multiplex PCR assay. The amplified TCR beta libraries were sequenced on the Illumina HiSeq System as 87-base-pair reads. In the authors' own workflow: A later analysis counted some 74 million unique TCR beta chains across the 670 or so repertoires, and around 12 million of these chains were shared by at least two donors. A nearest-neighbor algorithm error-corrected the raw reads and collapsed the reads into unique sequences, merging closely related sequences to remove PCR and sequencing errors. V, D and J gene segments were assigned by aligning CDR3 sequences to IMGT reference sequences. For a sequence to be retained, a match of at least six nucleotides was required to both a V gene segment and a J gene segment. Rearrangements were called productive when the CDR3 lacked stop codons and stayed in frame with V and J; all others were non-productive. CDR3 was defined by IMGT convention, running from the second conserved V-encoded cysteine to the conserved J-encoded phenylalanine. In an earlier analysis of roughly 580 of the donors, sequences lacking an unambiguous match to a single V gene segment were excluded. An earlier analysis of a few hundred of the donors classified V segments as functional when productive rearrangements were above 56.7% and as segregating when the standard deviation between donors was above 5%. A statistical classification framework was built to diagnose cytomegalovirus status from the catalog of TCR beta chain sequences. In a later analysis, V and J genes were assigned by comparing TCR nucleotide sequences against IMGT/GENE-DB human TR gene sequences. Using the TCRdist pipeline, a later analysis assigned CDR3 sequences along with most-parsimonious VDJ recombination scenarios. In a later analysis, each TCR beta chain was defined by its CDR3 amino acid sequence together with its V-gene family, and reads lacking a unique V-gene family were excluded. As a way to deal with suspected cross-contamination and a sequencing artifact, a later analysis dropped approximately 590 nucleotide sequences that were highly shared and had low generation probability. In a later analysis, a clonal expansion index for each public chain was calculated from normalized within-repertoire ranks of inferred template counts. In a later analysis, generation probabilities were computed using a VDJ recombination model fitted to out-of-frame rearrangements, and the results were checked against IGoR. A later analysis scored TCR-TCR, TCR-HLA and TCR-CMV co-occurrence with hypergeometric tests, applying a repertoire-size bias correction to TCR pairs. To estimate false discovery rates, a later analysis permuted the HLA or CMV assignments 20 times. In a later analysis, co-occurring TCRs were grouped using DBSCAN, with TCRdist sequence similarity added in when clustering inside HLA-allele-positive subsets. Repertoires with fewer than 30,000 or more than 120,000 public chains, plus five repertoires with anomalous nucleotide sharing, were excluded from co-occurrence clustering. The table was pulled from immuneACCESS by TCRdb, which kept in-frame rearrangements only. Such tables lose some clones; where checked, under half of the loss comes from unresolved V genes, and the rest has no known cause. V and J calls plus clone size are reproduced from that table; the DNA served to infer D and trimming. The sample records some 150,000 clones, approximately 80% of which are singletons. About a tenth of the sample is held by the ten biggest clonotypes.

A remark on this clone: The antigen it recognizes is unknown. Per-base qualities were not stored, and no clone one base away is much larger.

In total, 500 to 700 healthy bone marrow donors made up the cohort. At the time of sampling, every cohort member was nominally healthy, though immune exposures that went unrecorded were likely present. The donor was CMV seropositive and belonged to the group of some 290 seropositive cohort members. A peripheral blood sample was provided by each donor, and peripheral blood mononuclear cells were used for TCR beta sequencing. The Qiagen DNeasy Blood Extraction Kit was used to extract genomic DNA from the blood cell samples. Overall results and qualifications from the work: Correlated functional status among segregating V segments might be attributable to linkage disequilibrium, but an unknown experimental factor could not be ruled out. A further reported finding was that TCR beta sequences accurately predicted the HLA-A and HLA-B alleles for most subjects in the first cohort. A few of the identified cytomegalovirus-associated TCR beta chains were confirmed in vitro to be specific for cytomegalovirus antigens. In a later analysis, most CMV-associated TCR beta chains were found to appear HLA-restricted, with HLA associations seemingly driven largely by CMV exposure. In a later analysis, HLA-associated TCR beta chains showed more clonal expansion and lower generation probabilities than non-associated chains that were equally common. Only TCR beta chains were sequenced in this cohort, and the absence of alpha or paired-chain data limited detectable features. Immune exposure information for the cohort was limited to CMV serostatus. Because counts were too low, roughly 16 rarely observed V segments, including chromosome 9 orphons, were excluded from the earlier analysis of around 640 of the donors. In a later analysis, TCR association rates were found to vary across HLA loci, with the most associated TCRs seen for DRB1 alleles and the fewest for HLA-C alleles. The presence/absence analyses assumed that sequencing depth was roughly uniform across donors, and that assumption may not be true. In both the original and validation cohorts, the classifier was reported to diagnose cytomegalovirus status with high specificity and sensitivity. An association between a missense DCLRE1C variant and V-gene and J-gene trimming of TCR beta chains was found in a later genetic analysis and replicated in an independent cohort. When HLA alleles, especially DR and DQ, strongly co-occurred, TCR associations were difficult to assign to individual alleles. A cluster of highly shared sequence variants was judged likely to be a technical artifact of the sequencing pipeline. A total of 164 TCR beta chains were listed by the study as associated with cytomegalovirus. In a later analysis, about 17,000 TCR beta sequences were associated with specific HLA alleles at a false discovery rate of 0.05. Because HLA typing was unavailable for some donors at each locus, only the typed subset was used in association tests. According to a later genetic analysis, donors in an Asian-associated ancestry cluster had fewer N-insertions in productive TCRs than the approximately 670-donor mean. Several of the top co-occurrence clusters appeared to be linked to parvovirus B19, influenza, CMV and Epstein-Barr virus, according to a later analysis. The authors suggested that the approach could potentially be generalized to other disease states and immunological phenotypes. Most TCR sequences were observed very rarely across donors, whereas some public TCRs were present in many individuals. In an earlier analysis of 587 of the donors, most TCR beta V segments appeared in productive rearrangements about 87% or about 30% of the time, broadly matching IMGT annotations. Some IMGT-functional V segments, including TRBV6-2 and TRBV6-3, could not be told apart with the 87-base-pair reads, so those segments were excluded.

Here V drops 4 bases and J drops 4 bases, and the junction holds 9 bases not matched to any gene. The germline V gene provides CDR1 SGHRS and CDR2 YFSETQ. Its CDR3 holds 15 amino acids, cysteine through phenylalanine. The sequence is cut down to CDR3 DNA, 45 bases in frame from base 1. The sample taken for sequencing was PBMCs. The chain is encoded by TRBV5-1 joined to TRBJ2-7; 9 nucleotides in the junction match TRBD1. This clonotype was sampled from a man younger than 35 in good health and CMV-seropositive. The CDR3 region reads CASSLSTGGIYEQYF. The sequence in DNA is TGCGCCAGCAGCCTCTCGACAGGGGGTATTTACGAGCAGTACTTC.